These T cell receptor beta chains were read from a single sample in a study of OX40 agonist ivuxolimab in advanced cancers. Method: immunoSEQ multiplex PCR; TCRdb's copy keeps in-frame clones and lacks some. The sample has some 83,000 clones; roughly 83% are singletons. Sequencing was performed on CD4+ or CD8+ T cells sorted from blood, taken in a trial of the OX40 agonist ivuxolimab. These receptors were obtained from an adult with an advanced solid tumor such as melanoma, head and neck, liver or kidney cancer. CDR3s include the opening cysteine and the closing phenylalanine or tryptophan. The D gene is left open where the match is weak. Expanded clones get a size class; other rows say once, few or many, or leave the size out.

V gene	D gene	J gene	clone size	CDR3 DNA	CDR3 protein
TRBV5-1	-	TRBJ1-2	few	TGCGCCACCGGACAGTATGGCTACACCTTC	CATGQYGYTF
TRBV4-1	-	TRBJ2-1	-	TGCGCCAGCAGCCAAGATCCCGGTCCTACCGACTACAATGAGCAGTTCTTC	CASSQDPGPTDYNEQFF
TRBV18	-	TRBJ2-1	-	TGTGCCAGCTCACCTTCTAGGGACAATGAGCAGTTCTTC	CASSPSRDNEQFF
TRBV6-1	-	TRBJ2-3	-	TGTGCCAGCAGGGGCACAGATACGCAGTATTTT	CASRGTDTQYF
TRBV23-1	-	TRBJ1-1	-	TGCGCCAGGACGACAGGCACTGAAGCTTTCTTT	CARTTGTEAFF
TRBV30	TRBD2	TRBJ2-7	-	TGTGCCTGGAGGACTAGCGGGGGGACCTACGAGCAGTACTTC	CAWRTSGGTYEQYF
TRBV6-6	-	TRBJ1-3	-	TGTGCCTTAGGGTCTGGAAACACCATATATTTT	CALGSGNTIYF
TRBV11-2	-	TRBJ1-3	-	TGTGCCAGCAGCTTAAACGGGCTCTCTGGAAACACCATATATTTT	CASSLNGLSGNTIYF
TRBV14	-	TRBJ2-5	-	TGTGCCAGCAGCCAATCTACGGGTACTAGTTGGGTAAAAGAGACCCAGTACTTC	CASSQSTGTSWVKETQYF
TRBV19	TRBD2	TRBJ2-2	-	TGTGCCAGTACAGATAGCGGGGGGGTAAACACCGGGGAGCTGTTTTTT	CASTDSGGVNTGELFF
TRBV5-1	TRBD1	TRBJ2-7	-	TGCGCCAGTTGTCCCGGGACAGGGTCGTACGAGCAGTACTTC	CASCPGTGSYEQYF
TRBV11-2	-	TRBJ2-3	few	TGTGCCAGCGGGCGGGCAGGGGGGTATCCTTCAGATACGCAGTATTTT	CASGRAGGYPSDTQYF
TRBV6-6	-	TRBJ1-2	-	TGTGCCAGCAGGAATCTTGACTCTGGCTACACCTTC	CASRNLDSGYTF
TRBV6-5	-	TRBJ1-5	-	TGTGCCAGCAGCCTAGACAGGAACAATCAGCCCCAGCATTTT	CASSLDRNNQPQHF
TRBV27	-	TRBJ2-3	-	TGTGCCAGCAGAAAACCTGGGGGAGCGGTGCGCACAGATACGCAGTATTTT	CASRKPGGAVRTDTQYF
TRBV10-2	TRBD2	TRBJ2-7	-	TGCGCCAGCAGTGGGCTAGCGGGGACCTACGAGCAGTACTTC	CASSGLAGTYEQYF
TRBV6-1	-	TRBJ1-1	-	TGTGCCAGCAGTTCCGGGACCGCTATGAACACTGAAGCTTTCTTT	CASSSGTAMNTEAFF
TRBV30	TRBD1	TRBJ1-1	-	TGTGCCTGGGCCGCTTCTTACAGGGGGCGCAGGGGGGTGAACACTGAAGCTTTCTTT	CAWAASYRGRRGVNTEAFF
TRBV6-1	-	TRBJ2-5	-	TGTGCCAGCAGTGCAGCCGGGACCGCAGAGACCCAGTACTTC	CASSAAGTAETQYF